The present TCR beta chain was sequenced within a study of T-cell reconstitution after alpha-beta-depleted transplantation in children. Study-level points and caveats: Some patients' high day-60 TCRbeta diversity was attributed to recipient cells surviving conditioning. Several hundred rapidly expanded clones from non-depleted graft cells reportedly supplied alpha-beta T cells about two months post-transplant. Fresh T-cell production supplied most of the T-cell counts and diversity seen one year after transplant.

Unique molecular identifiers were incorporated during preparation of the TCRbeta library. Each CDR3 protein is one row after TCRdb ran MiXCR on the PCR reads. This repertoire shows about 640,000 distinct CDR3 sequences, about an eighth found once; its top ten account for 2.2%. Germline lookup yields CDR1 SQVTM and CDR2 ANQGSEA. This CDR3 is 12 amino acids long. Trimming removed 5 bases at V and 2 bases at J, with 10 bases between. As regards this clonotype: As yet, its antigen is unknown.

The sample was PBMCs, mostly from graft donor cells, taken 360 days after TCRalphabeta/CD19-depleted stem cell transplant. This TCR was sampled from a male patient younger than 18 who had a stem cell transplant for acute myeloid leukemia, so the T cells may come from the graft donor. The chain employs TRBV29-1 and TRBJ2-7; D gene unclear. CDR3 sequence reads: CSVRKQTYEQYF. The CDR3 nucleotides read TGCAGCGTTAGAAAACAGACCTACGAGCAGTACTTC.